A selection of T cell receptor beta chains follows, all from one sample in a study of T cell responses to AZD1222 COVID-19 vaccine. Generated by immunoSEQ multiplex PCR, the TCRdb table keeps only in-frame clones and is missing some. The table has 130,000 to 150,000 clones, over 75% seen once. This sample comprised peripheral blood, obtained on day 0 of AZD1222 vaccination. The receptors were sampled from an adult in good health. CDR3s include the opening cysteine and the closing phenylalanine or tryptophan. D genes are given only for firm matches. Clone size, where shown, is once, few, many, or a class for clones that have expanded.

CDR3 protein: CASSLRDRGEKLFF; CDR3 DNA: TGTGCCAGCAGCCTCCGGGACAGGGGTGAAAAACTGTTTTTT; D gene: TRBD1; clone size: NA; J gene: TRBJ1-4; V gene: TRBV5-5
CDR3 protein: CANHRDTEAFF; CDR3 DNA: TGCGCCAATCACAGGGACACTGAAGCTTTCTTT; D gene: NA; clone size: NA; J gene: TRBJ1-1; V gene: TRBV10-1
CDR3 protein: CASSHRFGDSSYEQYF; CDR3 DNA: TGCGCCAGCAGCCATCGGTTCGGGGACAGCTCCTACGAGCAGTACTTC; D gene: TRBD1; clone size: NA; J gene: TRBJ2-7; V gene: TRBV4-3
CDR3 protein: CASSLIPGEKLFF; CDR3 DNA: TGTGCCAGCAGCTTAATACCTGGTGAAAAACTGTTTTTT; D gene: NA; clone size: NA; J gene: TRBJ1-4; V gene: TRBV7-9
CDR3 protein: CASSAGTDYGYTF; CDR3 DNA: TGTGCCAGCAGCGCCGGGACGGACTATGGCTACACCTTC; D gene: NA; clone size: NA; J gene: TRBJ1-2; V gene: TRBV5-6
CDR3 protein: CASSLGPGNYGYTF; CDR3 DNA: TGTGCCAGCAGCTTGGGCCCGGGAAACTATGGCTACACCTTC; D gene: NA; clone size: NA; J gene: TRBJ1-2; V gene: TRBV5-8
CDR3 protein: CASSLQGLVGQPQHF; CDR3 DNA: TGTGCCAGCAGCTTACAGGGATTGGTGGGTCAGCCCCAGCATTTT; D gene: NA; clone size: NA; J gene: TRBJ1-5; V gene: TRBV9
CDR3 protein: CASSGLAGATGELFF; CDR3 DNA: TGTGCCAGCAGCGGACTAGCGGGGGCCACCGGGGAGCTGTTTTTT; D gene: TRBD2; clone size: once; J gene: TRBJ2-2; V gene: TRBV7-6
CDR3 protein: CASSLITDRSGNQPQHF; CDR3 DNA: TGCGCCAGCAGCTTGATTACAGATCGATCTGGCAATCAGCCCCAGCATTTT; D gene: NA; clone size: many; J gene: TRBJ1-5; V gene: TRBV5-1
CDR3 protein: CASSFTGAPYNEQFF; CDR3 DNA: TGTGCCAGCAGCTTCACGGGAGCCCCCTACAATGAGCAGTTCTTC; D gene: NA; clone size: NA; J gene: TRBJ2-1; V gene: TRBV11-3
CDR3 protein: CASSEVNYGYTF; CDR3 DNA: TGCGCCAGCAGTGAGGTAAACTATGGCTACACCTTC; D gene: NA; clone size: NA; J gene: TRBJ1-2; V gene: TRBV5-1
CDR3 protein: CSVGTSPGELFF; CDR3 DNA: TGCAGCGTGGGTACATCGCCCGGGGAGCTGTTTTTT; D gene: NA; clone size: NA; J gene: TRBJ2-2; V gene: TRBV29-1
CDR3 protein: CASTHGGYNEQFF; CDR3 DNA: TGTGCCAGCACACACGGGGGTTACAATGAGCAGTTCTTC; D gene: NA; clone size: NA; J gene: TRBJ2-1; V gene: TRBV11-2
CDR3 protein: CASSISSGRTDTQYF; CDR3 DNA: TGTGCCAGCTCGATAAGTAGCGGGCGAACAGATACGCAGTATTTT; D gene: TRBD2; clone size: NA; J gene: TRBJ2-3; V gene: TRBV18
CDR3 protein: CASSSLGGPPTDTQYF; CDR3 DNA: TGTGCCAGCAGCTCCCTCGGGGGGCCCCCCACAGATACGCAGTATTTT; D gene: NA; clone size: NA; J gene: TRBJ2-3; V gene: TRBV3-1/TRBV3-2
CDR3 protein: CASSQERGHYEQYF; CDR3 DNA: TGCGCCAGCAGCCAAGAACGGGGACACTACGAGCAGTACTTC; D gene: NA; clone size: few; J gene: TRBJ2-7; V gene: TRBV4-3
CDR3 protein: CASSSQGVTEKLFF; CDR3 DNA: TGTGCCAGCAGCTCACAGGGGGTGACAGAAAAACTGTTTTTT; D gene: TRBD1; clone size: NA; J gene: TRBJ1-4; V gene: TRBV11-3
CDR3 protein: CASSIFGGRNTGELFF; CDR3 DNA: TGTGCCAGTAGTATCTTCGGCGGGAGGAACACCGGGGAGCTGTTTTTT; D gene: TRBD2; clone size: NA; J gene: TRBJ2-2; V gene: TRBV19
CDR3 protein: CASSSTRASQYF; CDR3 DNA: TGTGCCAGCAGTTCGACCCGAGCCTCACAGTACTTC; D gene: NA; clone size: NA; J gene: TRBJ2-5; V gene: TRBV28
CDR3 protein: CASSIVGGTEAFF; CDR3 DNA: TGTGCCAGTAGTATAGTGGGTGGAACTGAAGCTTTCTTT; D gene: NA; clone size: NA; J gene: TRBJ1-1; V gene: TRBV19
CDR3 protein: CASSEGGQPQHF; CDR3 DNA: TGTGCCAGCAGTGAGGGGGGTCAGCCCCAGCATTTT; D gene: NA; clone size: NA; J gene: TRBJ1-5; V gene: TRBV27
CDR3 protein: CASRGSGNQPQHF; CDR3 DNA: TGTGCCAGCAGGGGTAGCGGCAATCAGCCCCAGCATTTT; D gene: NA; clone size: once; J gene: TRBJ1-5; V gene: TRBV6-5
CDR3 protein: CASQGGLASNQPQHF; CDR3 DNA: TGCGCCAGCCAAGGGGGACTGGCGAGCAATCAGCCCCAGCATTTT; D gene: NA; clone size: NA; J gene: TRBJ1-5; V gene: TRBV5-1
CDR3 protein: CASSLARAENNEKLFF; CDR3 DNA: TGTGCCAGCAGCTTAGCCCGGGCAGAAAATAATGAAAAACTGTTTTTT; D gene: NA; clone size: NA; J gene: TRBJ1-4; V gene: TRBV7-8
CDR3 protein: CASSGSGANVLTF; CDR3 DNA: TGTGCCAGCAGTGGCTCTGGGGCCAACGTCCTGACTTTC; D gene: NA; clone size: NA; J gene: TRBJ2-6; V gene: TRBV28
CDR3 protein: CAISPGQGPTGELFF; CDR3 DNA: TGTGCCATCAGCCCGGGACAGGGGCCCACCGGGGAGCTGTTTTTT; D gene: TRBD1; clone size: NA; J gene: TRBJ2-2; V gene: TRBV10-3
CDR3 protein: CASLGFRDSNSPLHF; CDR3 DNA: TGTGCCAGCCTCGGGTTCCGGGACTCTAATTCACCCCTCCACTTT; D gene: NA; clone size: NA; J gene: TRBJ1-6; V gene: TRBV27
CDR3 protein: CASLTNSYNEQFF; CDR3 DNA: TGTGCCAGCCTCACTAACTCCTACAATGAGCAGTTCTTC; D gene: NA; clone size: NA; J gene: TRBJ2-1; V gene: TRBV2
CDR3 protein: CASSPVPGLASDSGANVLTF; CDR3 DNA: TGTGCCAGCAGCCCAGTCCCCGGACTAGCGTCAGACTCTGGGGCCAACGTCCTGACTTTC; D gene: TRBD2; clone size: once; J gene: TRBJ2-6; V gene: TRBV7-3
CDR3 protein: CASSLGGLAGAYEQFF; CDR3 DNA: TGTGCCAGCAGCTTGGGTGGCCTAGCGGGGGCATATGAGCAGTTCTTC; D gene: TRBD2; clone size: NA; J gene: TRBJ2-1; V gene: TRBV11-3
CDR3 protein: CASSLGVTGNTIYF; CDR3 DNA: TGTGCCAGCAGCTTAGGGGTAACTGGAAACACCATATATTTT; D gene: NA; clone size: NA; J gene: TRBJ1-3; V gene: TRBV7-9
CDR3 protein: CASSWEETQYF; CDR3 DNA: TGTGCCAGCAGCTGGGAGGAGACCCAGTACTTC; D gene: NA; clone size: NA; J gene: TRBJ2-5; V gene: TRBV11-3
CDR3 protein: CASSYGRPYEQYF; CDR3 DNA: TGTGCCAGCAGTTACGGCAGGCCCTACGAGCAGTACTTC; D gene: NA; clone size: NA; J gene: TRBJ2-7; V gene: TRBV6-2/TRBV6-3
CDR3 protein: CASREPGLSYEKLFF; CDR3 DNA: TGTGCCAGTAGGGAGCCGGGGTTGAGTTATGAAAAACTGTTTTTT; D gene: NA; clone size: NA; J gene: TRBJ1-4; V gene: TRBV19
CDR3 protein: CASSDLAGSTDTQYF; CDR3 DNA: TGTGCCAGCAGTGACCTAGCGGGGAGCACAGATACGCAGTATTTT; D gene: TRBD2; clone size: NA; J gene: TRBJ2-3; V gene: TRBV6-1
CDR3 protein: CASSSDGTGGRKYF; CDR3 DNA: TGTGCCAGCAGCTCAGACGGGACAGGGGGCCGTAAGTACTTC; D gene: TRBD1; clone size: NA; J gene: TRBJ2-7; V gene: TRBV11-3
CDR3 protein: CASSWGASEQYF; CDR3 DNA: TGCGCCAGCAGCTGGGGGGCCAGCGAGCAGTACTTC; D gene: NA; clone size: NA; J gene: TRBJ2-7; V gene: TRBV5-1
CDR3 protein: CASSMGRQSVYGYTF; CDR3 DNA: TGTGCCAGTAGTATGGGAAGACAGTCAGTCTATGGCTACACCTTC; D gene: NA; clone size: NA; J gene: TRBJ1-2; V gene: TRBV19
CDR3 protein: CASSFQSGGANVLTF; CDR3 DNA: TGTGCCAGCAGCTTTCAGAGTGGTGGGGCCAACGTCCTGACTTTC; D gene: NA; clone size: once; J gene: TRBJ2-6; V gene: TRBV7-2
CDR3 protein: CASSPRQGTIGYTF; CDR3 DNA: TGTGCCAGCAGTCCCAGACAGGGAACAATTGGCTACACCTTC; D gene: TRBD1; clone size: NA; J gene: TRBJ1-2; V gene: TRBV7-3
CDR3 protein: CASSLALQGATGNTIYF; CDR3 DNA: TGCGCCAGCAGCTTGGCCCTACAGGGGGCGACTGGAAACACCATATATTTT; D gene: TRBD1; clone size: once; J gene: TRBJ1-3; V gene: TRBV5-1
CDR3 protein: CASSLTASSGQGGGNEQFF; CDR3 DNA: TGTGCCAGCAGCTTAACGGCCTCCTCCGGACAGGGTGGAGGGAATGAGCAGTTCTTC; D gene: TRBD1; clone size: NA; J gene: TRBJ2-1; V gene: TRBV7-3
CDR3 protein: CSVGSGGSGEQFF; CDR3 DNA: TGCAGCGTGGGGAGTGGGGGGTCGGGTGAGCAGTTCTTC; D gene: NA; clone size: NA; J gene: TRBJ2-1; V gene: TRBV29-1
CDR3 protein: CASSTSGGEADTQYF; CDR3 DNA: TGTGCCAGCAGCACCAGCGGGGGGGAGGCAGATACGCAGTATTTT; D gene: TRBD2; clone size: few; J gene: TRBJ2-3; V gene: TRBV11-2